This T cell receptor (beta chain) was identified in a study of T cell responses to AZD1222 COVID-19 vaccine. Study observations and caveats: Repertoires were obtained solely post-peak T cell response. Spike-specific TCR breadth and depth grew following two AZD1222 doses. Clonal diversity was possibly underestimated; the donors were predominantly white British and more often female.

About this clone: The antigen remains unidentified.

Using immunoSEQ multiplex PCR, the repertoire was profiled, and TCRdb retains in-frame clones only, with some absent. The data contain about 72,000 clones, 89% of them singletons. Trimming stripped 7 bases from V and 4 bases from J, with 9 bases between. The CDR3 runs 12 residues. The J gene is TRBJ2-3, the V gene TRBV12-3 or TRBV12-4; D call uncertain. The specimen was peripheral blood, collected 28 days after the second AZD1222 dose. The TCR comes from an adult who received the AZD1222 COVID-19 vaccine. CDR3 sequence (DNA): TGTGCCAGCACCGGAAGTGCAGATACGCAGTATTTT. Its protein product is CASTGSADTQYF.